The 20 T cell receptor beta chains below were found in one sample sequenced in a study of OX40 agonist ivuxolimab in advanced cancers. The method was immunoSEQ multiplex PCR; TCRdb's version includes in-frame clones alone and lacks a portion of them. The sample holds more than 35,000 clones; about 89% are singletons and the top ten take 35% to 45%. The material was CD4+ or CD8+ T cells sorted from blood, obtained in a trial of the OX40 agonist ivuxolimab. The source of these receptors is an adult with an advanced solid tumor such as melanoma, head and neck, liver or kidney cancer.

This chain links TRBV29-1 with TRBJ1-2; 8 bases line up with TRBD1. The CDR3 sequence is 12 residues long. Germline V gives CDR1 SQVTM, CDR2 ANQGSEA. V dropped 7 bases and J dropped 3; count of bases not matched to a gene: 4. DNA of the CDR3: TGCAGCGCCCCGACAGGGGACTATGGCTACACCTTC. It specifies CSAPTGDYGYTF.

This chain uses TRBV5-6 with TRBJ1-2; the D gene is possibly TRBD1 (5 bases). The CDR3 loop spans 15 amino acids. Germline V gene data show CDR1 as SGHDT and CDR2 as YYEEEE. Trimming removed 0 bases from V and 1 base from J, with 10 bases in between. The CDR3 coding sequence is TGTGCCAGCAGCTTGGCCCAGGGCGTTAACTATGGCTACACCTTC. The encoded protein is CASSLAQGVNYGYTF. The whole variable domain, remainder taken from reference TRBV5-6 and TRBJ1-2, is DAGVTQSPTHLIKTRGQQVTLRCSPKSGHDTVSWYQQALGQGPQFIFQYYEEEERQRGNFPDRFSGHQFPNYSSELNVNALLLGDSALYLCASSLAQGVNYGYTFGSGTRLTVV.

The rearrangement joins TRBV4-3 to TRBJ2-1, with D possibly TRBD1 on 11 matching bases. The CDR3 extends over 19 amino acids. Trimming stripped 2 bases from V and 8 bases from J, with 28 bases between. The germline V gene encodes CDR1 LGHNA and CDR2 YSLEER. This chain's CDR3 is CASSQRAGQGASGGHEQFF. The CDR3 nucleotides are TGCGCCAGCAGCCAAAGGGCAGGACAGGGGGCTAGCGGGGGTCATGAGCAGTTCTTC.

This clone was seen only once. The rearrangement links TRBV5-6 to TRBJ2-2; D not resolved. The CDR3 consists of 13 residues. The V gene lost 2 bases and the J gene lost 1 base, with 3 bases spanning the gap. The V gene's germline CDR1 is SGHDT and CDR2 YYEEEE. Here the CDR3 DNA reads TGTGCCAGCAGCTTATTGAACACCGGGGAGCTGTTTTTT. It codes for CASSLLNTGELFF.

The chain has TRBV7-6 and TRBJ2-7; D unclear. The V and J ends lost 2 bases and 1 base respectively, with 15 bases between them. The CDR3 has 16 amino acids. CDR1 is SGHVS and CDR2 is FNYEAQ in the germline V gene. The CDR3 here is CASSLTGLIPSYEQYF. CDR3 bases: TGTGCCAGCAGCTTAACCGGTCTCATACCATCCTACGAGCAGTACTTC.

This chain connects TRBV5-1 to TRBJ2-3; D is perhaps TRBD2 (7 bases). Per the germline V gene, CDR1 is SGHRS and CDR2 is YFSETQ. This CDR3 has 16 amino acids. V was cut by 0 bases and J by 6 bases, with 17 bases left in between. CDR3 coding DNA: TGCGCCAGCAGCTTGGTAGGGCGGGGGCCGGGGGATACGCAGTATTTT. Translating it yields CASSLVGRGPGDTQYF.

The chain uses TRBV11-2 and TRBJ2-7; TRBD1 agrees at 9 bases. This CDR3 region has 14 residues. The J segment lost 6 bases and the V segment lost 5 bases, leaving 8 bases of the junction unmatched. In germline, CDR1 is SGHAT, CDR2 FQNNGV. CDR3 sequence reads: CASSPLDRGAEQYF. The DNA for the CDR3 is TGTGCCAGCAGCCCTCTCGACAGGGGGGCCGAGCAGTACTTC.

This sequence joins TRBV19 and TRBJ2-7; no firm D call. Trimming removed 3 bases at V and 3 bases at J, with 9 bases between. CDR3 length equals 13 residues. Per germline, CDR1 LNHDA and CDR2 SQIVND (reference sequence). For the CDR3, the DNA is TGTGCCAGTAGTATGATTACGGACTACGAGCAGTACTTC. Encoded protein: CASSMITDYEQYF.

V gene TRBV27 combines with J gene TRBJ1-2; 7 positions match TRBD1. CDR1 MNHEY and CDR2 SMNVEV come from the germline V gene (reference sequence). V trimming: 9 bases; J trimming: 3 bases; junction bases outside the gene matches: 4. The CDR3 has 12 amino acids. The CDR3 sequence: CASWDSYYGYTF. CDR3 bases: TGTGCCAGTTGGGACAGCTACTATGGCTACACCTTC.

The J gene is TRBJ2-7, the V gene TRBV11-2; 8 bases agree with TRBD1. Germline trimming cut 4 bases from V and 5 bases from J; bases unmatched to any gene: 4. The CDR3 covers 13 residues. Germline CDR1 reads SGHAT; CDR2 reads FQNNGV. The CDR3 spells CASSSTGAHEQYF. The DNA of the CDR3 is TGTGCCAGCAGCTCGACAGGGGCCCACGAGCAGTACTTC. Based on the CDR3 plus reference TRBV11-2 and TRBJ2-7, the full variable domain is EAGVAQSPRYKIIEKRQSVAFWCNPISGHATLYWYQQILGQGPKLLIQFQNNGVVDDSQLPKDRFSAERLKGVDSTLKIQPAKLEDSAVYLCASSSTGAHEQYFGPGTRLTVT.

This sequence joins TRBV5-6 and TRBJ2-1; D possibly uses TRBD1 or TRBD2 (8 bases each). The germline CDR1 and CDR2 sequences are SGHDT and YYEEEE. The CDR3 contains 18 residues. Trimming removed 0 bases from V and 5 bases from J, with 21 bases in between. In nucleotides, the CDR3 is TGTGCCAGCAGCTTGGCCGGGGGGGACAGGTATGGCGACAATGAGCAGTTCTTC. Its translation is CASSLAGGDRYGDNEQFF. The complete variable domain, with remaining parts taken from reference TRBV5-6 and TRBJ2-1, reads DAGVTQSPTHLIKTRGQQVTLRCSPKSGHDTVSWYQQALGQGPQFIFQYYEEEERQRGNFPDRFSGHQFPNYSSELNVNALLLGDSALYLCASSLAGGDRYGDNEQFFGPGTRLTVL.

V gene TRBV27 combines with J gene TRBJ2-7; D is perhaps TRBD1 or TRBD2 (6 bases each). Germline V gene sequence: CDR1 MNHEY, CDR2 SMNVEV (reference sequence). V was pared by 2 bases and J by 3 bases, with 17 bases between. The CDR3 sequence is 16 residues long. CDR3 sequence reads: CASSLNGYRDFYEQYF. The CDR3 region has the DNA TGTGCCAGCAGTTTAAACGGTTACAGGGACTTCTACGAGCAGTACTTC.

The chain joins TRBV7-8 to TRBJ1-1; 8 bases agree with TRBD1. The CDR3 loop spans 14 amino acids. Germline assignment: CDR1 SGHVS and CDR2 FQNEAQ. J was trimmed by 1 base and V by 4 bases; bases with no gene match: 2. CDR3 coding DNA: TGTGCCAGCAGCTCGACAGGGGCGAACACTGAAGCTTTCTTT. Its translation is CASSSTGANTEAFF.

The chain recombines TRBV27 with TRBJ2-2, with D possibly being TRBD1 (6 bases). Trimming left V 1 base short and J 4 bases short, with 13 bases between. This CDR3 is built from 16 residues. Germline loops: CDR1 MNHEY, CDR2 SMNVEV (reference sequence). CDR3 bases: TGTGCCAGCAGTTTATGGGCAGGGGACCCCACCGGGGAGCTGTTTTTT. This sequence encodes CASSLWAGDPTGELFF.

This chain joins TRBV9 and TRBJ2-7; no clear D. The CDR3 has 13 amino acids. The V gene's germline CDR1 is SGDLS and CDR2 YYNGEE. V was cut by 0 bases and J by 0 bases, with 4 bases left in between. In DNA form, the CDR3 reads TGTGCCAGCAGCGTAGGGGTCTCCTACGAGCAGTACTTC. Its translation: CASSVGVSYEQYF. Full variable domain (remainder filled in from reference TRBV9 and TRBJ2-7): DSGVTQTPKHLITATGQRVTLRCSPRSGDLSVYWYQQSLDQGLQFLIQYYNGEERAKGNILERFSAQQFPDLHSELNLSSLELGDSALYFCASSVGVSYEQYFGPGTRLTVT.

This chain links TRBV5-6 with TRBJ2-3; D not resolved. The V gene lost 4 bases and the J gene lost 0 bases, with 12 bases spanning the gap. There are 15 residues in the CDR3. Germline CDR1 reads SGHDT; CDR2 reads YYEEEE. CDR3 in DNA: TGTGCCAGCAGCCCCGGACGGGTGAGCACAGATACGCAGTATTTT. Its protein product is CASSPGRVSTDTQYF.

The V call is TRBV27, the J call TRBJ2-2; 13 nucleotides agree with TRBD2. Germline CDR1 is MNHEY and CDR2 is SMNVEV (reference sequence). Germline trimming cut 5 bases from V and 3 bases from J; bases unmatched to any gene: 3. The CDR3 sequence is 16 residues long. The CDR3 protein is CASSRGLAGDTGELFF. For the CDR3, the DNA is TGTGCCAGCAGTAGAGGACTAGCGGGGGACACCGGGGAGCTGTTTTTT.

The gene calls are TRBV5-1 and TRBJ1-2, with a weak D call TRBD1 (5 bases). Trimming pared 2 bases from V and 2 bases from J, leaving 13 bases between. From germline, CDR1 is SGHRS and CDR2 YFSETQ. The CDR3 length is 15 residues. The CDR3 DNA follows: TGCGCCAGCAGCTTATCCGGGACGGGAAACTATGGCTACACCTTC. Amino acid sequence: CASSLSGTGNYGYTF.

On this clone itself: One end of the junction fails to match germline, which may point to a read error. The chain joins TRBV11-2 to TRBJ1-5, with D perhaps matching TRBD1 (5 bases). The CDR3 has 15 amino acids. CDR1 is SGHAT, CDR2 FQNNGV, per germline. DNA for the CDR3: TGCGCCAGCAGCCAAGAGCCGGGGCTGAATCAGCCCCAGCATTTT. It is translated as CASSQEPGLNQPQHF.

This chain joins TRBV11-2 and TRBJ2-5; D gene unclear. The J call may be mistaken, given a closer DNA end match to TRBJ2-7. The CDR3 sequence is 13 residues long. Germline V lookup: CDR1 SGHAT, CDR2 FQNNGV. CDR3 loop: CASSLEVSYEQYF. The CDR3 DNA is TGTGCCAGCAGCTTAGAGGTCTCCTACGAGCAGTACTTC.